The 19 T cell receptor beta chains below come from one sample, sequenced in a study of CD8+ T cells in alopecia areata. As the sequencing template, cDNA was produced by extracting RNA and reverse transcribing it. Some clones are missing from TCRdb's copy, which holds only in-frame ones; the method was immunoSEQ multiplex PCR. The sample shows about 200,000 clones, 45% to 70% of them seen only once. Sequenced: CD8+ T cells sorted from blood. All receptors come from a human donor in good health.

This clone was seen a few times. Here the CDR3 DNA reads TGTGCCAGCAGCCCCTTGACAGGGCCCCAAGAGACCCAGTACTTC. Protein: CASSPLTGPQETQYF. The chain links TRBV9 to TRBJ2-5, with 7 bases aligning to TRBD1. The junction had 7 bases not matched to a gene; V was cut back by 4 bases and J by 1 base. Per germline, CDR1 SGDLS and CDR2 YYNGEE. CDR3 length equals 15 residues.

V gene TRBV28 combines with J gene TRBJ1-5; 9 nucleotides line up with TRBD1. The CDR3 is 14 amino acids. Germline CDR1 is MDHEN and CDR2 is SYDVKM. J gave up 5 bases and V 5 bases, and 4 bases lay outside the gene matches. The DNA of the CDR3 is TGTGCCAGCAGTAAAAGGACAGGGGATCAGCCCCAGCATTTT. Its translation is CASSKRTGDQPQHF.

CDR3 DNA sequence: TGTGCCAGCAGTGAAGCTTATCCGGGACAGGGGGCCTACGAGCAGTACTTC. It specifies CASSEAYPGQGAYEQYF. J is TRBJ2-7 and V is TRBV6-1; 11 nucleotides agree with TRBD1. The ends lost 0 bases at V and 2 bases at J; junction bases unmatched: 6. Germline CDR1 and CDR2: MNHNS and SASEGT. The CDR3 length is 17 residues.

The chain carries TRBV27 and TRBJ2-7; the D call may be TRBD1 or TRBD2 (5 bases each). The CDR3 has 14 amino acids. V was pared by 5 bases and J by 0 bases, with 11 bases between. CDR1 and CDR2 from the germline V gene are MNHEY and SMNVEV (reference sequence). CDR3 bases: TGTGCCAGCAGTGGCCCCGGGACCTCCTACGAGCAGTACTTC. It specifies CASSGPGTSYEQYF.

This clone was seen only a few times. The chain couples TRBV7-9 to TRBJ2-1; D unresolved. CDR3 size: 17 residues. Per the germline V gene, CDR1 is SEHNR and CDR2 is FQNEAQ (reference sequence). The V and J ends lost 3 bases and 5 bases respectively, with 20 bases between them. CDR3 in amino acids: CASSFHRAPSSDNEQFF. CDR3 nucleotides: TGTGCCAGCAGCTTTCACCGGGCCCCCTCTTCCGACAATGAGCAGTTCTTC.

V and J are TRBV4-2 and TRBJ1-1; no reliable D call. The V gene lost 0 bases and the J gene lost 4 bases, with 12 bases spanning the gap. The CDR3 runs to 15 residues. CDR1 is LGHNA and CDR2 is YNFKEQ in the germline V gene. CDR3 nucleotides: TGTGCCAGCAGCCAAGAGCGGGGTATTGTCACTGAAGCTTTCTTT. Protein: CASSQERGIVTEAFF.

The chain employs TRBV10-3 and TRBJ1-2; D perhaps matches TRBD1 (6 bases). The CDR3 contains 13 residues. V lost 10 bases, J lost 3 bases, and 15 bases lay in between. CDR1 and CDR2 (germline): ENHRY, SYGVKD. CDR3 DNA sequence: TGTGCCACCATTGGGCAGGGGTACTATGGCTACACCTTC. Residues: CATIGQGYYGYTF.

The V gene is TRBV28, the J gene TRBJ1-2; tentative D call: TRBD1 (5 bases). The CDR3 spans 15 residues. The germline CDR1 and CDR2 sequences are MDHEN and SYDVKM. The germline V and J ends were trimmed by 4 bases and 2 bases, with 14 bases remaining between them. The chain's CDR3 is CASSWGSESNYGYTF. In DNA form, the CDR3 reads TGTGCCAGCAGTTGGGGCTCCGAGTCCAACTATGGCTACACCTTC.

The chain's CDR3 is CASSWAEKSPLHF. In DNA form, the CDR3 reads TGTGCCAGCAGCTGGGCGGAGAAGTCACCCCTCCACTTT. V gene TRBV5-4 combines with J gene TRBJ1-6; no firm D call. Looked up from germline, CDR1 is SGHNT and CDR2 is YYREEE (reference sequence). This CDR3 spans 13 amino acids. Trimming shortened V by 3 bases and J by 10 bases, and 11 bases separated the two germline ends.

The CDR3 loop reads CASSTNEKLFF. DNA of the CDR3: TGCGCCAGCAGCACTAATGAAAAACTGTTTTTT. J is TRBJ1-4 and V is TRBV23-1; D call uncertain. TRBV23-1 is an ORF, and what it does is uncertain. The CDR3 is made up of 11 amino acids. Trimming stripped 6 bases from V and 2 bases from J, with 1 base between.

V gene TRBV30 combines with J gene TRBJ1-4; D gene uncertain. Trimming pared 0 bases from V and 0 bases from J, leaving 2 bases between. Per the germline V gene, CDR1 is GTSNPN and CDR2 is SVGIG (reference sequence). The CDR3 has 13 amino acids. CDR3 in amino acids: CAWSVATNEKLFF. CDR3 DNA: TGTGCCTGGAGTGTCGCAACTAATGAAAAACTGTTTTTT.

This clone was found a few times. The chain has TRBV29-1 and TRBJ2-1; 8 bases align to TRBD2. The CDR3 runs 14 residues. Germline V CDR1 and CDR2: SQVTM, ANQGSEA. J gave up 7 bases and V 5 bases, and 10 bases lay outside the gene matches. This chain's CDR3 is CSVTYGGAANEQFF. CDR3 sequence (DNA): TGCAGCGTTACCTACGGGGGGGCAGCGAATGAGCAGTTCTTC.

The V and J genes are TRBV6-6 and TRBJ2-7, with D unclear. This CDR3 has 15 amino acids. V gave up 6 bases and J gave up 0 bases, with 15 bases separating them. CDR1 and CDR2 from the germline V gene are MNHNY and SVGAGI (reference sequence). As DNA, the CDR3 is TGTGCCAGCAGCCGTTCCGAAACAGCCTCCTACGAGCAGTACTTC. This codes for CASSRSETASYEQYF.

The chain couples TRBV5-6 to TRBJ1-2; no reliable D call. Germline V CDR1 and CDR2: SGHDT, YYEEEE. Trimming cost V 0 bases and J 4 bases, with 13 bases left between them. This CDR3 is 15 amino acids long. The CDR3 DNA follows: TGTGCCAGCAGCTTGGAGGAGGAGCGGGCCTATGGCTACACCTTC. It is translated as CASSLEEERAYGYTF.

The rearrangement joins TRBV29-1 to TRBJ2-2, with 11 bases aligning to TRBD1. The CDR3 is made up of 13 amino acids. The germline V gene has CDR1 SQVTM and CDR2 ANQGSEA. Unmatched junction bases numbered 3, after V lost 6 bases and J lost 6 bases. The CDR3 spells CSVRTGGSGELFF. CDR3 sequence (DNA): TGCAGCGTCCGGACAGGGGGCTCCGGGGAGCTGTTTTTT.

This chain links TRBV6-6 with TRBJ2-6; D could derive from TRBD1 or TRBD2 (5 bases each). Germline CDR1 and CDR2: MNHNY and SVGAGI (reference sequence). The CDR3 is 15 amino acids. Trimming stripped 7 bases from V and 3 bases from J, with 13 bases between. The CDR3 reads CASTLEGYGANVLTF. The CDR3 DNA reads TGTGCCAGCACCCTTGAGGGGTATGGGGCCAACGTCCTGACTTTC.

The genes are TRBV4-1 and TRBJ1-1; 10 bases map to TRBD1. Germline V gene lookup returns CDR1 MGHRA and CDR2 YSYEKL. The CDR3 loop spans 16 amino acids. V lost 4 bases to trimming and J lost 7 bases; unmatched junction nucleotides: 12. CDR3 sequence: CASSPLTGGHLGEAFF. The CDR3 DNA is TGCGCCAGCAGCCCCCTGACAGGGGGCCACCTGGGTGAAGCTTTCTTT.

The chain couples TRBV9 to TRBJ1-5, with TRBD1 as a possible D gene (5 bases). The germline CDR1 and CDR2 sequences are SGDLS and YYNGEE. The CDR3 loop spans 13 amino acids. Trimming left V 3 bases short and J 7 bases short, with 11 bases between. CDR3: CASSGSGGQPQHF. The CDR3 DNA sequence: TGTGCCAGCAGCGGGTCGGGGGGACAGCCCCAGCATTTT. Supplemented by reference TRBV9 and TRBJ1-5, the full variable domain reads DSGVTQTPKHLITATGQRVTLRCSPRSGDLSVYWYQQSLDQGLQFLIQYYNGEERAKGNILERFSAQQFPDLHSELNLSSLELGDSALYFCASSGSGGQPQHFGDGTRLSIL.

The rearrangement uses TRBV11-2 and TRBJ2-1, with no clear D. Germline CDR1 and CDR2: SGHAT and FQNNGV. The CDR3 is made up of 14 amino acids. Trimming took off 7 bases at V and 7 bases at J, with 17 bases between the two ends. This CDR3 is CASTTTFSGNEQFF. Written as DNA, the CDR3 is TGTGCCAGCACCACGACCTTCTCCGGGAATGAGCAGTTCTTC.